This passage covers 17 T cell receptor beta chains from one sample sequenced in a study of blood T cell repertoires in COVID-19. The table came from immunoSEQ multiplex PCR; TCRdb's copy has only in-frame clones and leaves some out. Of approximately 28,000 clones listed, about nine tenths are singletons. Sequencing was carried out using peripheral blood. Source of these receptors: a man aged 55 to 69 with active COVID-19.

This clone has only one observation. V gene TRBV6-6 combines with J gene TRBJ1-1, with D perhaps TRBD1 (5 bases). The V gene's germline CDR1 is MNHNY and CDR2 SVGAGI (reference sequence). The CDR3 sequence is 14 residues long. V dropped 6 bases and J dropped 0 bases, with 11 bases sitting between them. DNA for the CDR3: TGTGCCAGCAGGAAAGGGGAGGTGAACACTGAAGCTTTCTTT. Amino acids: CASRKGEVNTEAFF.

The CDR3 bases are TGTGCCAGCAGTAGACAGGGAGGAATGAACACCATATATTTT. Its translation is CASSRQGGMNTIYF. This rearrangement joins TRBV6-5 to TRBJ1-3; 7 bases map to TRBD1. The CDR3 totals 14 residues. Germline CDR1 MNHEY, CDR2 SVGAGI. J was trimmed by 7 bases and V by 5 bases; bases with no gene match: 8.

The chain combines TRBV19 with TRBJ1-2; 10 nucleotides align to TRBD1. Germline lookup yields CDR1 LNHDA and CDR2 SQIVND (reference sequence). Unmatched junction bases numbered 13, after V lost 5 bases and J lost 7 bases. The CDR3 sequence is 16 residues long. CDR3 residues: CASSVGTGVGAGGYTF. The CDR3 bases are TGTGCCAGTAGTGTTGGGACAGGGGTCGGAGCGGGTGGCTACACCTTC.

V is TRBV18 and J is TRBJ1-6; 8 nucleotides match TRBD1. This CDR3 contains 17 residues. Germline CDR1 is KGHSH and CDR2 is LQKENI. The V segment lost 2 bases and the J segment 9 bases; nucleotides outside the gene matches: 12. The CDR3 DNA reads as TGTGCCAGCTCACCAACCAGAGAAGGACAGGGACGTTCACCCCTCCACTTT. Protein product: CASSPTREGQGRSPLHF.

CDR3 in amino acids: CASSGQENTEAFF. The CDR3 DNA sequence: TGCGCCAGCAGCGGACAGGAGAACACTGAAGCTTTCTTT. The rearrangement joins TRBV5-1 to TRBJ1-1; 7 nucleotides align to TRBD1. The ends lost 4 bases at V and 1 base at J; junction bases unmatched: 1. The CDR3 extends over 13 amino acids. The V gene's germline CDR1 is SGHRS and CDR2 YFSETQ. The whole variable domain, remainder taken from reference TRBV5-1 and TRBJ1-1, is KAGVTQTPRYLIKTRGQQVTLSCSPISGHRSVSWYQQTPGQGLQFLFEYFSETQRNKGNFPGRFSGRQFSNSRSEMNVSTLELGDSALYLCASSGQENTEAFFGQGTRLTVV.

The chain couples TRBV19 to TRBJ1-1; D is unclear. The CDR3 has 13 residues. Germline V gives CDR1 LNHDA, CDR2 SQIVND (reference sequence). V was trimmed by 7 bases and J by 0 bases, leaving 9 bases between them. Written as DNA, the CDR3 is TGTGCCAGTAAATCCCCGTTGAACACTGAAGCTTTCTTT. Protein: CASKSPLNTEAFF.

J is TRBJ2-7 and V is TRBV19; 8 positions agree with TRBD1. Germline V gene data show CDR1 as LNHDA and CDR2 as SQIVND (reference sequence). This CDR3 has 14 residues. J gave up 4 bases and V 1 base, and 3 bases lay outside the gene matches. CDR3 loop: CASSIGQGSYEQYF. The CDR3 region has the DNA TGTGCCAGTAGTATAGGACAGGGGTCATACGAGCAGTACTTC. The full variable domain, in which reference TRBV19 and TRBJ2-7 provide the parts outside the CDR3, is DGGITQSPKYLFRKEGQNVTLSCEQNLNHDAMYWYRQDPGQGLRLIYYSQIVNDFQKGDIAEGYSVSREKKESFPLTVTSAQKNPTAFYLCASSIGQGSYEQYFGPGTRLTVT.

This clone was found a few times. The same CDR3 can be traced to other DNA sequences in this sample. The chain carries TRBV7-2 and TRBJ2-7; 8 positions match TRBD2. The J segment lost 2 bases and the V segment lost 1 base, leaving 7 bases of the junction unmatched. This CDR3 has 16 amino acids. Germline assignment: CDR1 SGHTA and CDR2 FQGNSA. CDR3 coding DNA: TGTGCCAGCAGCTTAGGAGGTCGGGGGGGACCCTACGAGCAGTACTTC. Translating it yields CASSLGGRGGPYEQYF.

This clone came up once. The V and J genes are TRBV12-3 or TRBV12-4 and TRBJ2-7, with 8 bases lining up with TRBD1. V gave up 5 bases and J gave up 6 bases; unmatched junction bases: 6. This CDR3 contains 13 residues. CDR3 coding DNA: TGTGCCAGCAGTACGGGACAGGTGGGCGAGCAGTACTTC. This gives the protein CASSTGQVGEQYF.

The chain carries TRBV19 and TRBJ1-6; D gene unclear. Germline V CDR1 and CDR2: LNHDA, SQIVND (reference sequence). The CDR3 has 15 amino acids. V was clipped by 10 bases and J by 5 bases, with 18 bases between them. CDR3 DNA: TGTGCCACCAAGCCGGGGAGGGTGGATAATTCACCCCTCCACTTT. It specifies CATKPGRVDNSPLHF.

J is TRBJ1-2 and V is TRBV7-2; D remains unclear. The CDR3 is 17 residues long. Germline CDR1 SGHTA, CDR2 FQGNSA. Trimming left V 1 base short and J 1 base short, with 16 bases between. The CDR3, as DNA: TGTGCCAGCAGCTTAGACAGACCCTTCGATCTTAACTATGGCTACACCTTC. Translation gives CASSLDRPFDLNYGYTF.

J is TRBJ1-2 and V is TRBV6-6, with 8 bases lining up with TRBD1. The CDR3 runs 15 residues. From germline, CDR1 is MNHNY and CDR2 SVGAGI (reference sequence). Unmatched junction bases numbered 9, after V lost 6 bases and J lost 3 bases. The CDR3 protein is CASRLWTGYDYGYTF. CDR3 DNA sequence: TGTGCCAGCAGACTATGGACAGGGTATGACTATGGCTACACCTTC.

The chain carries TRBV6-5 and TRBJ2-7; 12 bases are a match to TRBD1. In germline, CDR1 is MNHEY, CDR2 SVGAGI. V shed 5 bases and J 8 bases; nucleotides not matched to a gene: 10. The CDR3 extends over 15 amino acids. The CDR3 region is CASSSTGTGGSQQYF. CDR3 nucleotides: TGTGCCAGCAGTAGTACCGGGACAGGGGGCTCACAGCAGTACTTC.

This clone was observed a single time. V is TRBV7-3 and J is TRBJ2-1, with 7 bases fitting TRBD1. The ends lost 5 bases at V and 4 bases at J; junction bases unmatched: 11. CDR3 length: 16 residues. The germline V gene has CDR1 SGHTA and CDR2 FQGTGA. The CDR3 nucleotides read TGTGCCAGCAGCCTCGGACCGGGACAGAAATACAATGAGCAGTTCTTC. This codes for CASSLGPGQKYNEQFF.

The J gene is TRBJ2-7, the V gene TRBV5-8, with D unclear. CDR3 size: 14 residues. V gave up 2 bases and J gave up 1 base, with 10 bases separating them. Looked up from germline, CDR1 is SGHTS and CDR2 is YDEGEE. CDR3 sequence reads: CASSLSRLSYEQYF. CDR3 bases: TGTGCCAGCAGCTTAAGTAGATTATCCTACGAGCAGTACTTC.

The chain employs TRBV19 and TRBJ1-2; D possibly corresponds to TRBD1 (5 bases). Trimming left V 6 bases short and J 3 bases short, with 8 bases between. The CDR3 has 12 amino acids. CDR1 is LNHDA, CDR2 SQIVND, per germline (reference sequence). Written as DNA, the CDR3 is TGTGCCAGTAGGCGGGGGGACTATGGCTACACCTTC. Protein product: CASRRGDYGYTF. Supplemented by reference TRBV19 and TRBJ1-2, the full variable domain reads DGGITQSPKYLFRKEGQNVTLSCEQNLNHDAMYWYRQDPGQGLRLIYYSQIVNDFQKGDIAEGYSVSREKKESFPLTVTSAQKNPTAFYLCASRRGDYGYTFGSGTRLTVV.

The J gene is TRBJ2-5, the V gene TRBV5-4, with a weak D call TRBD2 (5 bases). Trimming removed 0 bases at V and 1 base at J, with 13 bases between. CDR3 length: 16 residues. CDR1 SGHNT and CDR2 YYREEE come from the germline V gene (reference sequence). The CDR3 DNA is TGTGCCAGCAGCTTGGAGGCGGGTCCCCCCCAAGAGACCCAGTACTTC. Its protein product is CASSLEAGPPQETQYF.